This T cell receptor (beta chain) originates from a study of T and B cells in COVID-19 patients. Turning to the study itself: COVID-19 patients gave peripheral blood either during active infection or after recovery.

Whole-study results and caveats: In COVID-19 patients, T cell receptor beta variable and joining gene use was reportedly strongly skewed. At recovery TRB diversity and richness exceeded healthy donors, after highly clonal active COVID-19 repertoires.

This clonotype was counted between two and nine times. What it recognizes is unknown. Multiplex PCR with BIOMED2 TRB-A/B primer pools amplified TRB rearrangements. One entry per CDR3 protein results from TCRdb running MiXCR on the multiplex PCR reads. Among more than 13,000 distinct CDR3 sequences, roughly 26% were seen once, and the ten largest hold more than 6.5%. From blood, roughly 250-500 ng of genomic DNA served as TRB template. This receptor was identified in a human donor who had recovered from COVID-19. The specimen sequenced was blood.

Written as DNA, the CDR3 is TGTGCCAGCAGTTTAGGGGTCTTGGGAACTAATGAAAAACTGTTTTTT. Protein product: CASSLGVLGTNEKLFF. V is TRBV27 and J is TRBJ1-4; D not resolved. Per germline, CDR1 MNHEY and CDR2 SMNVEV (reference sequence). V lost 2 bases and J 1 base, leaving 11 bases between the germline ends. The CDR3 runs 16 residues.